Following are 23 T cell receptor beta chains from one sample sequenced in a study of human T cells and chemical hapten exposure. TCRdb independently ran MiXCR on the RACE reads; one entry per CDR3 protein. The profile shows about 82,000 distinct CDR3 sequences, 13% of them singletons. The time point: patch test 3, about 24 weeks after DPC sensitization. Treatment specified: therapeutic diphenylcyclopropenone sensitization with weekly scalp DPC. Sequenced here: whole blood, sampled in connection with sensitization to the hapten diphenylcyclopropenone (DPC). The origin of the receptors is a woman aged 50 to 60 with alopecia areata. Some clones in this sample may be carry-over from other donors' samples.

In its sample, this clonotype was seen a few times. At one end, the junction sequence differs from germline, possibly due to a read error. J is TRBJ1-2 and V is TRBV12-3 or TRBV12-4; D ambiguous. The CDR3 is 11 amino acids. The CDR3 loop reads CASSSNYGYTF. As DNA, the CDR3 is TGTGCCAGTAGTTCTAACTATGGCTACACCTTC.

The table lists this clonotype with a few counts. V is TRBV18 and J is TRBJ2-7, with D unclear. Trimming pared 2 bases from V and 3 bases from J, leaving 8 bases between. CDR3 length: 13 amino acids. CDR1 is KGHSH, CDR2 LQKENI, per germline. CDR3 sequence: CASSPGKDYEQYF. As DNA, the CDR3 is TGTGCCAGCTCACCAGGTAAAGACTACGAGCAGTACTTC.

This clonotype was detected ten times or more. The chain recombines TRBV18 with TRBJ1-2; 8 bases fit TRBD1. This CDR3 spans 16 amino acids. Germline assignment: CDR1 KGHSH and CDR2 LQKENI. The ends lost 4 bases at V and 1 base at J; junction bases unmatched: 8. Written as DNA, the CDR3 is TGTGCCAGCTCACTAACCGGGACAGGACTTAACTATGGCTACACCTTC. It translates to CASSLTGTGLNYGYTF.

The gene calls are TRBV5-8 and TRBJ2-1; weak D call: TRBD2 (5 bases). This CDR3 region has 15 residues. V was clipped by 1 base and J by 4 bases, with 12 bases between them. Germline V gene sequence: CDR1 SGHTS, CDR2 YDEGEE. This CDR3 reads CASSLRLAEYNEQFF. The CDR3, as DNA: TGTGCCAGCAGCTTGAGGCTAGCCGAATACAATGAGCAGTTCTTC.

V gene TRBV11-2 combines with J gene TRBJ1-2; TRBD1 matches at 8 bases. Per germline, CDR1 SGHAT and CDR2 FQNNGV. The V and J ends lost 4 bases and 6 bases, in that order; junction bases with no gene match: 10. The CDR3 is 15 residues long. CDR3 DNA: TGTGCCAGCAGCTCACTCATGACAGGGGCTAATGGCTACACCTTC. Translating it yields CASSSLMTGANGYTF.

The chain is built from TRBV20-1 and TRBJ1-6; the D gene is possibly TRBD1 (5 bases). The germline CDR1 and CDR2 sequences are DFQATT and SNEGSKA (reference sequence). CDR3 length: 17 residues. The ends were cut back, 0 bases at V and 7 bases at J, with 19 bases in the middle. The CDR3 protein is CSARDLRRGEHNSPLHF. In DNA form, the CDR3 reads TGCAGTGCTAGAGATCTGAGGAGGGGCGAGCACAATTCACCCCTCCACTTT.

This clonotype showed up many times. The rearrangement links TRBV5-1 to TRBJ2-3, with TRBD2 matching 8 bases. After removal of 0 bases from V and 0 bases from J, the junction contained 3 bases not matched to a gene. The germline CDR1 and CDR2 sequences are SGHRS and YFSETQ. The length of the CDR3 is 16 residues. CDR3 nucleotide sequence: TGCGCCAGCAGCTTGGCCGGCGGGAGGAGCACAGATACGCAGTATTTT. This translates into CASSLAGGRSTDTQYF.

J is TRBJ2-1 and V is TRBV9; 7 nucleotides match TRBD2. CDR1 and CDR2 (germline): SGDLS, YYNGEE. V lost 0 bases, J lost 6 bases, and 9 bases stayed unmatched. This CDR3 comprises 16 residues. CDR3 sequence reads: CASSVGLGLESNEQFF. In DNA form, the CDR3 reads TGTGCCAGCAGCGTAGGATTAGGACTAGAGTCCAATGAGCAGTTCTTC.

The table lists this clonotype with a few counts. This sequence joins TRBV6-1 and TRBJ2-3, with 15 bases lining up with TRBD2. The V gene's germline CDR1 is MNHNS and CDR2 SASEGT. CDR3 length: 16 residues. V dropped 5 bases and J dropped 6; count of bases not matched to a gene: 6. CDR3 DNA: TGTGCCAGCAGTCCCCGGACTAGCGGGAGGGTTGATACGCAGTATTTT. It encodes CASSPRTSGRVDTQYF.

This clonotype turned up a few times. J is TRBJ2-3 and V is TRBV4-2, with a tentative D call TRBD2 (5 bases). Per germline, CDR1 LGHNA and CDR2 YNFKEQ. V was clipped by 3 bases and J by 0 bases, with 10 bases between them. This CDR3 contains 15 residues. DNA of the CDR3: TGTGCCAGCAGCCAGGGTCGCGGGAGCACAGATACGCAGTATTTT. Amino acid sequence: CASSQGRGSTDTQYF.

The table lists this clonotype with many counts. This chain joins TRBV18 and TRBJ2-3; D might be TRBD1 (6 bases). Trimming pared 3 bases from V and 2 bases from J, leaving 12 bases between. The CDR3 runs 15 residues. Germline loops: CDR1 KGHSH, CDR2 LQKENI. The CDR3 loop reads CASSPRDRTTDTQYF. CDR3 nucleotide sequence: TGTGCCAGCTCACCCCGAGACAGGACCACAGATACGCAGTATTTT. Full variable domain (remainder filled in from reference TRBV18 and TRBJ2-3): NAGVMQNPRHLVRRRGQEARLRCSPMKGHSHVYWYRQLPEEGLKFMVYLQKENIIDESGMPKERFSAEFPKEGPSILRIQQVVRGDSAAYFCASSPRDRTTDTQYFGPGTRLTVL.

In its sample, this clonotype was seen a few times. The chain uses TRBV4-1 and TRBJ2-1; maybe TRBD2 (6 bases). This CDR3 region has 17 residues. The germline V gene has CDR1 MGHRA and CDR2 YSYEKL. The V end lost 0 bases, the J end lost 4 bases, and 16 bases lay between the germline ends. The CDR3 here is CASSQDRDSPRYNEQFF. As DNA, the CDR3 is TGCGCCAGCAGCCAAGATCGGGACTCCCCCAGGTACAATGAGCAGTTCTTC.

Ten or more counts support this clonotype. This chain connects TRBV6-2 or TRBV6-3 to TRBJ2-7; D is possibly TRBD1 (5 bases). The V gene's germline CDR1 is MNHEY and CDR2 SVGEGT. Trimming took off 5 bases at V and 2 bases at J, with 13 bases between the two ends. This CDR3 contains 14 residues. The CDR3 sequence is CASSPPTATYEQYF. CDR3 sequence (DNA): TGTGCCAGCAGTCCTCCGACAGCCACCTACGAGCAGTACTTC.

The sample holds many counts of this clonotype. CDR3 in amino acids: CASSQKPSGSLAKNIQYF. The CDR3 bases are TGTGCCAGCAGCCAAAAACCTAGCGGGAGTCTGGCCAAAAACATTCAGTACTTC. V is TRBV3-1 and J is TRBJ2-4, with 10 bases lining up with TRBD2. V dropped 2 bases and J dropped 1; count of bases not matched to a gene: 8. The CDR3 runs 18 residues. Germline V lookup: CDR1 LGHDT, CDR2 YNNKEL (reference sequence).

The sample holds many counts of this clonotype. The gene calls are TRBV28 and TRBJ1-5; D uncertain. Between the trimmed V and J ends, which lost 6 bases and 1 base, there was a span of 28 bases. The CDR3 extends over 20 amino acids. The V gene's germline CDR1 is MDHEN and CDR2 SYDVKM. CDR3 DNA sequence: TGTGCCAGCAGAAATATACTCGGCGCGACACGACCCCCAAGCAATCAGCCCCAGCATTTT. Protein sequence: CASRNILGATRPPSNQPQHF.

CDR3 sequence: CASSRKRDHTSTDTQYF. The CDR3 DNA follows: TGTGCCAGCAGCAGGAAGCGGGACCATACTAGCACAGATACGCAGTATTTT. The J gene is TRBJ2-3, the V gene TRBV11-2; 7 bases agree with TRBD2. Germline CDR1 reads SGHAT; CDR2 reads FQNNGV. The CDR3 runs 17 residues. Germline trimming cut 5 bases from V and 0 bases from J; bases unmatched to any gene: 11.

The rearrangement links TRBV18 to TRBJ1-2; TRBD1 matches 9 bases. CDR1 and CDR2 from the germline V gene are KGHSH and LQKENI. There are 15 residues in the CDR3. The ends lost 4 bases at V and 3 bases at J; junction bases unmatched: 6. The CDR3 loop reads CASSLRTGVDYGYTF. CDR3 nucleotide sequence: TGTGCCAGCTCACTTCGGACAGGGGTTGACTATGGCTACACCTTC.

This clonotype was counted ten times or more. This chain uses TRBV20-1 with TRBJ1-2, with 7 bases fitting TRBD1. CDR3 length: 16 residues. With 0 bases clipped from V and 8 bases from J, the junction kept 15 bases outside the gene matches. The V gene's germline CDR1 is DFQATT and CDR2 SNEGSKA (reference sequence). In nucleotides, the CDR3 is TGCAGTGCTAGAGATACGGCCTCCGGGACAGCCGGGGGCTACACCTTC. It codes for CSARDTASGTAGGYTF.

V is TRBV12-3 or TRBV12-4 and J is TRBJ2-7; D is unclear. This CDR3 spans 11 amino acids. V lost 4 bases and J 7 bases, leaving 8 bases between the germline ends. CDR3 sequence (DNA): TGTGCCAGCAGTTCCCAGAGTGAGCAGTACTTC. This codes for CASSSQSEQYF.

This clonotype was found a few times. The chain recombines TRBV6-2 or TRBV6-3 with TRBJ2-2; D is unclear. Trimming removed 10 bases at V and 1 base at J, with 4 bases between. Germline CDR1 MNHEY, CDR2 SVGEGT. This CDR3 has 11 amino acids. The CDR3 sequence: CATGNTGELFF. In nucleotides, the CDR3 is TGTGCCACCGGGAACACCGGGGAGCTGTTTTTT.

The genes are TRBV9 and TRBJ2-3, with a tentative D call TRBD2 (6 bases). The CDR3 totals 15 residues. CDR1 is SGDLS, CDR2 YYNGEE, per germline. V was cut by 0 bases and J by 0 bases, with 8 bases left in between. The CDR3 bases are TGTGCCAGCAGCGTAGCAGGGACTAGCACAGATACGCAGTATTTT. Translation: CASSVAGTSTDTQYF.

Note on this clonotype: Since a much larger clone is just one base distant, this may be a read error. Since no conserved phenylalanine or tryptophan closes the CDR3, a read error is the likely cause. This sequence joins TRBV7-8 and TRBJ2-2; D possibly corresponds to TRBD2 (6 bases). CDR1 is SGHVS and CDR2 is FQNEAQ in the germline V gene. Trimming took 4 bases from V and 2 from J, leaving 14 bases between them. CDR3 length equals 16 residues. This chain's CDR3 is CASSSLAFGNTGELFL. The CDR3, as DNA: TGTGCCAGCAGCTCCCTAGCGTTCGGTAACACCGGGGAGCTGTTTCTT.

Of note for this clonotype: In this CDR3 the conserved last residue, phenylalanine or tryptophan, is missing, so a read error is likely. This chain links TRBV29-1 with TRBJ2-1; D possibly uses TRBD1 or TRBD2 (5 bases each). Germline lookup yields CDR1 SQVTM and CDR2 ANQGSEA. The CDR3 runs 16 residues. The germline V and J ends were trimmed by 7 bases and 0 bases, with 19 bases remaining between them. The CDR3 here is CSADPLGTHSYNEQFL. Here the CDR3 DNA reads TGCAGCGCTGATCCCCTCGGGACCCACTCCTACAATGAGCAGTTCCTC.